This T cell receptor (beta chain) was retrieved from a study of blood T cell repertoires in COVID-19. Study-wide background: Both acute and convalescent COVID-19 samples were obtained from the United States, Italy and Spain.

This table comes from immunoSEQ multiplex PCR, and its TCRdb copy is limited to in-frame clones, with some not included. Here the sample spans about 170,000 clones, about 91% being singletons. The CDR3 has 23 residues. CDR1 is MNHEY and CDR2 is SVGEGT in the germline V gene. V was clipped by 6 bases and J by 0 bases; unmatched bases: 27. Adults between about 18 and 95 years of age took part from 20 to 25 US areas. Allocation to cohorts depended on clinical history reported by the participants. Donors of Cohort 3 who recovered were those that had two negative PCRs, clearance, or symptom resolution. The TCR originated in a woman between 18 and 30 years old who had recovered from COVID-19. The chain employs TRBV6-2 or TRBV6-3 and TRBJ2-1, with 9 bases aligning to TRBD2. The sequenced sample was PBMCs or T cells enriched from blood (not recorded which). The CDR3 loop reads CASSRPQGLASNRLEYSYNEQFF. In DNA, the CDR3 is TGTGCCAGCAGCCGGCCCCAGGGACTAGCTTCTAACCGCCTGGAGTACTCCTACAATGAGCAGTTCTTC.